This TCR beta chain came from a study of T cell repertoires in cytomegalovirus infection. Study in general: Based on public TCR beta signatures, there were indications of CMV infection and of a matching HLA type. Findings of the study overall: Identification of carriers of CMV plus the relevant HLA was achieved through cumulative public TCR beta family frequency. Ex vivo responses were dominated by HLA-C-restricted CMV-specific TCR beta clonotypes.

The germline V gene has CDR1 SGHNT and CDR2 YYREEE (reference sequence). This CDR3 has 15 amino acids. V gave up 2 bases and J gave up 6 bases, with 17 bases separating them. Notes on this clonotype: Its antigen is not identified.

One entry per CDR3 protein results from TCRdb running MiXCR on the reads. The sample consists of about 450,000 distinct CDR3 sequences, 25% to 40% of them appearing once. The sequence came from a human donor in good health (CMV status not recorded). Some clones in this sample may be carry-over from other donors' samples. The V call is TRBV5-4, the J call TRBJ1-2, with D possibly TRBD1 on 6 matching bases. The sequencing sample was made of PBMCs. The CDR3 spells CASSFASAQGNGYTF. CDR3 coding DNA: TGTGCCAGCAGCTTCGCATCGGCACAGGGAAATGGCTACACCTTC.